In its sample, the clone carrying this T cell receptor beta chain was seen a few times. The limits of the CDR3 on the DNA are not certain, so only TCRdb's listed CDR3 is given. This specimen belongs to a study of T-cell reconstitution after alpha-beta-depleted transplantation in children. The CDR3 region is 14 residues in length, termini included. The V gene's germline CDR1 is SGHRS and CDR2 YFSETQ. The TCRbeta library incorporated unique molecular identifiers. MiXCR, applied by TCRdb to the PCR reads, yields one record per CDR3 protein. Among some 500,000 distinct CDR3 sequences, approximately 16% were seen once, and the ten largest hold roughly 3.3%.

The chain employs TRBV5-1 and TRBJ2-7; the table names TRBD1, a call not compared with the DNA. Sequencing used PBMCs from the stem cell graft donor, obtained from the stem cell graft. The origin of this receptor is a human donor who donated a stem cell graft to a child with acute lymphoblastic leukemia. CDR3 in amino acids: CASSFGQGAFFKYF.